This TCR beta chain originates from a study of blood T cell repertoires in COVID-19. As for the study in general: Both acute and convalescent COVID-19 samples were obtained from the United States, Italy and Spain. From T cells, B-cell-depleted T cells, or PBMCs came the material, which was cDNA or gDNA.

The germline V gene has CDR1 LGHNT and CDR2 FRNRAP. This CDR3 is built from 17 residues. V was trimmed by 2 bases and J by 2 bases, leaving 16 bases between them. Original analysis: Using reference gene primer amplification, nucleated cell counts were estimated. Measured with immunoSEQ multiplex PCR; TCRdb has only the in-frame clones, and not every one. The D gene and trimming were derived from the DNA, and the V and J assignments and clone size from that table. The table records around 400,000 clones, approximately 89% of them present only once. Researchers sorted participants into cohorts using their self-reported clinical history.

This receptor was taken from a woman younger than 45 who had recovered from COVID-19. The sample taken for sequencing was PBMCs or T cells enriched from blood (not recorded which). The rearrangement links TRBV12-5 to TRBJ2-1; possibly TRBD2 for D (7 bases). Written as DNA, the CDR3 is TGTGCTAGTGGTTTGTGGAGTGGGGGGGCGGCCTACAATGAGCAGTTCTTC. It codes for CASGLWSGGAAYNEQFF.